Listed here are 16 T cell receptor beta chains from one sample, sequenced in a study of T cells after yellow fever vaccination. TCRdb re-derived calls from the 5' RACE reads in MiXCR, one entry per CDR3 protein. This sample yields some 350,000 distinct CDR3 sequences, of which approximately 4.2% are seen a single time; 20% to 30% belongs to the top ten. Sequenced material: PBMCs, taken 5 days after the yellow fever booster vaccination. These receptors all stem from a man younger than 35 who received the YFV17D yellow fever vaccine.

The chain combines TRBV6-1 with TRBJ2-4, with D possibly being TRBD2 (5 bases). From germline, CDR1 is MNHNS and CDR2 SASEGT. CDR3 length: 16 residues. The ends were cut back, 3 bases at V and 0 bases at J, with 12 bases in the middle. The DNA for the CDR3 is TGTGCCAGCAGTGACGGGATAGCCCTAGCCAAAAACATTCAGTACTTC. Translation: CASSDGIALAKNIQYF.

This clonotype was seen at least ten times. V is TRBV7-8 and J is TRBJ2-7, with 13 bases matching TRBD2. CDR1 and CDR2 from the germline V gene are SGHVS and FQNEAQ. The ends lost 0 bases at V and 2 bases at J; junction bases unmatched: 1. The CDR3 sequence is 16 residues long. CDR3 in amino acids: CASSLATSGGTYEQYV. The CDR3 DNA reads TGTGCCAGCAGCTTAGCGACTAGCGGGGGGACCTACGAGCAGTACGTC.

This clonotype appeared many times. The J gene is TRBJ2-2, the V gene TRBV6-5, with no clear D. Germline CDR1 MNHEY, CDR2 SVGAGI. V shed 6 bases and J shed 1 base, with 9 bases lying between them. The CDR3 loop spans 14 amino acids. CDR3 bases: TGTGCCAGCAGGATTCCGAGGAACACCGGGGAGCTGTTTTTT. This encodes CASRIPRNTGELFF.

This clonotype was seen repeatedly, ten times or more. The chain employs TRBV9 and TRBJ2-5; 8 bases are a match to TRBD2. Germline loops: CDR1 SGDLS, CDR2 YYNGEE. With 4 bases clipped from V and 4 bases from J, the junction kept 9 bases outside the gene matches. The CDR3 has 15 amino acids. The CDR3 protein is CASSRGASGLETQYF. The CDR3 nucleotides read TGTGCCAGCAGCCGAGGGGCTAGCGGGTTAGAGACCCAGTACTTC. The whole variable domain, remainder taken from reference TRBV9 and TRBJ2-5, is DSGVTQTPKHLITATGQRVTLRCSPRSGDLSVYWYQQSLDQGLQFLIQYYNGEERAKGNILERFSAQQFPDLHSELNLSSLELGDSALYFCASSRGASGLETQYFGPGTRLLVL.

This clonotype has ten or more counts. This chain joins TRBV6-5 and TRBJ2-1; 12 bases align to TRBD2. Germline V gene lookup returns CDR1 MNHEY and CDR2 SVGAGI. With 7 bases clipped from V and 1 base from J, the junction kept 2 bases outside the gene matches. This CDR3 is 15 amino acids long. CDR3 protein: CASNLAGGSYNEQFF. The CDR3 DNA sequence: TGTGCCAGCAACCTAGCGGGGGGGTCCTACAATGAGCAGTTCTTC.

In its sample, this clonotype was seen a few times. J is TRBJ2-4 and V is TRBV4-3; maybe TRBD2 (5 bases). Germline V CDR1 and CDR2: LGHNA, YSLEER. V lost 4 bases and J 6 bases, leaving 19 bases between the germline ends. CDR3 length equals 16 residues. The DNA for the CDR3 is TGCGCCAGCAGCCTTTACCAGTCTTGGGAGACAAACATTCAGTACTTC. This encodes CASSLYQSWETNIQYF.

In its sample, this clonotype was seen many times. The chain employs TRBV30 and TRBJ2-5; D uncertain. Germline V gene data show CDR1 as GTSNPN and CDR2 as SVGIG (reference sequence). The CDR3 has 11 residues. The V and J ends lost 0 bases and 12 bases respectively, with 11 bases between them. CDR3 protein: CAWSVSSLKYF. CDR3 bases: TGTGCCTGGAGTGTGAGCAGCCTCAAGTACTTC.

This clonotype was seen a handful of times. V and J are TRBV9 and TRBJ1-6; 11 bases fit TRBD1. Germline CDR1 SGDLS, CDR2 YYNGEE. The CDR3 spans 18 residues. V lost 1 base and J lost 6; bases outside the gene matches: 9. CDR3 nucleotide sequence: TGTGCCAGCAGCGTAAGTGACCGGACAGGGGGCTCTAATTCACCCCTCCACTTT. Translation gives CASSVSDRTGGSNSPLHF.

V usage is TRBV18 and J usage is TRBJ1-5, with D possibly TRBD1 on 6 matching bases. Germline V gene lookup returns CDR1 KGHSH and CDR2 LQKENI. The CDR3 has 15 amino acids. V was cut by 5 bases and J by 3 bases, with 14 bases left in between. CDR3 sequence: CASSGTRDHNQPQHF. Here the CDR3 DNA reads TGTGCCAGCTCAGGGACAAGGGACCACAATCAGCCCCAGCATTTT.

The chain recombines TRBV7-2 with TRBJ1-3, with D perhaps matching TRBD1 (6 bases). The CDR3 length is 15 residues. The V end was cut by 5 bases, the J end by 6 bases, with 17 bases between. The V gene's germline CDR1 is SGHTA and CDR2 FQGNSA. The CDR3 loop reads CASSTETGRTNTIYF. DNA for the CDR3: TGTGCCAGCAGCACAGAAACAGGGAGGACAAACACCATATATTTT. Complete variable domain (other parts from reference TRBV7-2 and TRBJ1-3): GAGVSQSPSNKVTEKGKDVELRCDPISGHTALYWYRQSLGQGLEFLIYFQGNSAPDKSGLPSDRFSAERTGGSVSTLTIQRTQQEDSAVYLCASSTETGRTNTIYFGEGSWLTVV.

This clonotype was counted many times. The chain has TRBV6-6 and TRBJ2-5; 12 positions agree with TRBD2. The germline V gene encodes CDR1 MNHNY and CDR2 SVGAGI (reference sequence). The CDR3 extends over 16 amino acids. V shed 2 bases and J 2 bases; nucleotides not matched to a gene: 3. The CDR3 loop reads CASSYLAGGPQETQYF. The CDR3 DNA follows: TGTGCCAGCAGTTACCTAGCGGGGGGGCCACAAGAGACCCAGTACTTC.

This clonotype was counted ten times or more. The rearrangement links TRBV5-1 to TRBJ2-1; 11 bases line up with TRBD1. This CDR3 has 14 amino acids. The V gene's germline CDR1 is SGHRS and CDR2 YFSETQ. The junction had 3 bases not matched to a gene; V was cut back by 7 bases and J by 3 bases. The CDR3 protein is CASAGTGGYNEQFF. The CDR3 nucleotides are TGCGCCAGCGCCGGGACAGGGGGCTACAATGAGCAGTTCTTC.

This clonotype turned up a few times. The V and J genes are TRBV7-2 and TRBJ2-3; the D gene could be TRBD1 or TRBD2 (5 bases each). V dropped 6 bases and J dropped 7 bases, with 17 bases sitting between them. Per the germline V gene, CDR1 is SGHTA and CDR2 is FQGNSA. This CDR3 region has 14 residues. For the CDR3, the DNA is TGTGCCAGCAGGTCGGGACGGATTGAGTATACGCAGTATTTT. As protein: CASRSGRIEYTQYF.

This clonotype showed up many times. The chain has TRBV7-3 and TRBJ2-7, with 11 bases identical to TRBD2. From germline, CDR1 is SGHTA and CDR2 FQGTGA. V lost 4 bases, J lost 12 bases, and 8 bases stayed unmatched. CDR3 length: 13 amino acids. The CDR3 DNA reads TGTGCCAGCAGCTCCGGGACTAGCGGCCAAAGGTACTTC. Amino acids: CASSSGTSGQRYF.

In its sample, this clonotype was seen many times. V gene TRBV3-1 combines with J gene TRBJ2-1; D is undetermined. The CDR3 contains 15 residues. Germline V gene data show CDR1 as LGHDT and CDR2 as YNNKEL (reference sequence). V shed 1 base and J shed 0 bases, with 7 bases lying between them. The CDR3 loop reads CASSQGPSSYNEQFF. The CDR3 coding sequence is TGTGCCAGCAGCCAAGGTCCGAGCTCCTACAATGAGCAGTTCTTC.

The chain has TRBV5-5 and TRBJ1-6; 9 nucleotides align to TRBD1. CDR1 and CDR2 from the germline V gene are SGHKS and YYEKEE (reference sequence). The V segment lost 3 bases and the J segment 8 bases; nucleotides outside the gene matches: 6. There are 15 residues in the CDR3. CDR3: CASSSGQGIDSPLHF. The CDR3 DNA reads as TGTGCCAGCAGCTCGGGACAGGGTATCGATTCACCCCTCCACTTT.